The following is a TCR beta chain sequence with its context. Its antigen is unidentified. Trimming removed 4 bases from V and 1 base from J, with 1 base in between. The CDR3 has 11 amino acids. In germline, CDR1 is SGHAT, CDR2 FQDESV (reference sequence). Treatment defined: oral pan-JAK inhibitor, 5-10 mg twice daily. This specimen belongs to a study of CD8+ T cells in alopecia areata. At the level of the study: Among treated patients, oral tofacitinib was administered at 5 to 10 mg twice daily. Study-wide results and limits: Elevated clonality characterized lesional scalp relative to normal scalp, particularly in alopecia totalis/universalis. Among the 100 top clones, expanded CD8+ clones, like scalp clonality, were significantly decreased by tofacitinib. It was observed that many expanded lesional clones persisted in scalp and blood during tofacitinib.

Isolated RNA was reverse transcribed into cDNA used as the sequencing template. The table came from immunoSEQ multiplex PCR; TCRdb's copy has only in-frame clones and leaves some out. The repertoire includes about 76,000 clones, roughly 66% of them detected once, and about a quarter sits in the top ten. The chain couples TRBV11-1 to TRBJ2-5; D is ambiguous. The sample consisted of CD8+ T cells sorted from blood, taken at week 24, from a patient treated with tofacitinib. The TCR sequence derives from a human donor with alopecia areata. CDR3: CASSSQETQYF. CDR3 coding DNA: TGTGCCAGCAGCTCCCAAGAGACCCAGTACTTC. Filled out from reference TRBV11-1 and TRBJ2-5, the complete variable domain reads EAEVAQSPRYKITEKSQAVAFWCDPISGHATLYWYRQILGQGPELLVQFQDESVVDDSQLPKDRFSAERLKGVDSTLKIQPAELGDSAMYLCASSSQETQYFGPGTRLLVL.